This TCR beta chain is from a study of cytomegalovirus exposure and HLA in healthy donors. CDR3 size: 12 residues. The V and J ends lost 6 bases and 11 bases respectively, with 16 bases between them. In germline, CDR1 is MDHEN, CDR2 SYDVKM. The PCR contained 60 Vbeta and 13 Jbeta primers. Sequenced by immunoSEQ multiplex PCR; TCRdb stores in-frame clones only, minus some. The profile shows about 120,000 clones, under 80% of them singletons. The V and J genes are TRBV28 and TRBJ1-1, with TRBD1 as a possible D gene (6 bases). The origin of this receptor is a man aged 60 to 75 in good health and CMV-seropositive. Input material: PBMCs. The CDR3, as DNA: TGTGCCAGCAGACGCACCACAGGGTTGGCTTTCTTT. This codes for CASRRTTGLAFF.